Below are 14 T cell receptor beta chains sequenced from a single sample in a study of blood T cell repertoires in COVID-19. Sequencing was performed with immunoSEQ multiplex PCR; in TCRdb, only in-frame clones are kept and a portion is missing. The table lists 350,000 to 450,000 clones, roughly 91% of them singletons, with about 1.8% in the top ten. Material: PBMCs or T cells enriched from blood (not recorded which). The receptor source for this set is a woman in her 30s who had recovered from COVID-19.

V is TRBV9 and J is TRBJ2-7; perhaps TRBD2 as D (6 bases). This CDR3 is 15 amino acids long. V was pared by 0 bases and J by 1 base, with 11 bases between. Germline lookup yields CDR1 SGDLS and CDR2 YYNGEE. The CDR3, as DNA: TGTGCCAGCAGCGTAGGTGGGACTGAATCCTACGAGCAGTACTTC. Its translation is CASSVGGTESYEQYF.

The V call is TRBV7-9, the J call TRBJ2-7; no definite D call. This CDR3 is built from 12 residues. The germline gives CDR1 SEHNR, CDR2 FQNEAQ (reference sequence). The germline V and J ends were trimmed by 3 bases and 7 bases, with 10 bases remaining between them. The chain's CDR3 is CASSLVLTEQYF. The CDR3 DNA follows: TGTGCCAGCAGCTTGGTTTTGACAGAGCAGTACTTC.

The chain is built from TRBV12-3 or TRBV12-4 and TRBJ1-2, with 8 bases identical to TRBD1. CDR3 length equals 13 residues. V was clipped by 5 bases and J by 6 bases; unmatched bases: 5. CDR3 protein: CASSRPTGDGYTF. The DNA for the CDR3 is TGTGCCAGCAGTAGACCGACAGGGGATGGCTACACCTTC.

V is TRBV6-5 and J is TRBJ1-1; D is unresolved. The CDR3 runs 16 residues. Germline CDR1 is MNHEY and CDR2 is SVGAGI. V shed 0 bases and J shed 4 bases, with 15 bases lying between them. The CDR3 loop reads CASSYSAFGAGTEAFF. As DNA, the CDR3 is TGTGCCAGCAGTTACTCAGCCTTTGGCGCGGGCACTGAAGCTTTCTTT.

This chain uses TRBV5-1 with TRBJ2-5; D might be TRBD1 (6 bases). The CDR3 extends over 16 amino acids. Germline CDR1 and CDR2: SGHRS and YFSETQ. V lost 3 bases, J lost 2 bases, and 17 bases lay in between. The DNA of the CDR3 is TGCGCCAGCAGCTCAACAGGGTTTATCAATCAAGAGACCCAGTACTTC. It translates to CASSSTGFINQETQYF.

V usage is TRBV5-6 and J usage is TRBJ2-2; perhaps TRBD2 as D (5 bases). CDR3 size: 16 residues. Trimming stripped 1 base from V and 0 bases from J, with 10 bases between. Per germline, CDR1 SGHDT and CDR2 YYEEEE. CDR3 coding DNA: TGTGCCAGCAGCTTGCGGGGTAGAGCGAACACCGGGGAGCTGTTTTTT. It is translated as CASSLRGRANTGELFF.

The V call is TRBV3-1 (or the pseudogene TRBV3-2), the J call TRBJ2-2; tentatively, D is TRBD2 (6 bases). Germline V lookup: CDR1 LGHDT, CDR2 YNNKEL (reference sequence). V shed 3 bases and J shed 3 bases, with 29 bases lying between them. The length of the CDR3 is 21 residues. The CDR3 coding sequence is TGTGCCAGCAGCCATAGGTCCCTGCAGGACTACCTTGGAAGAGACACCGGGGAGCTGTTTTTT. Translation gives CASSHRSLQDYLGRDTGELFF.

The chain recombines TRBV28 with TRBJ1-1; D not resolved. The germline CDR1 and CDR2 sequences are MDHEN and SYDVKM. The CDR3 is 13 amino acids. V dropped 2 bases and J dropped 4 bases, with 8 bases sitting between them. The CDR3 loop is CASSLPVFTEAFF. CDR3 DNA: TGTGCCAGCAGTTTACCGGTCTTCACTGAAGCTTTCTTT. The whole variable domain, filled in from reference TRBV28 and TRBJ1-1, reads DVKVTQSSRYLVKRTGEKVFLECVQDMDHENMFWYRQDPGLGLRLIYFSYDVKMKEKGDIPEGYSVSREKKERFSLILESASTNQTSMYLCASSLPVFTEAFFGQGTRLTVV.

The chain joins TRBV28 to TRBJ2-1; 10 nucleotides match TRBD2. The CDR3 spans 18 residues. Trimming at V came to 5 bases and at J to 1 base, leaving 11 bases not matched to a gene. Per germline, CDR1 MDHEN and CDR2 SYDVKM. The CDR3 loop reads CASSLAGAWDQSYNEQFF. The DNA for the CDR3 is TGTGCCAGCAGTCTAGCGGGAGCATGGGATCAGTCCTACAATGAGCAGTTCTTC.

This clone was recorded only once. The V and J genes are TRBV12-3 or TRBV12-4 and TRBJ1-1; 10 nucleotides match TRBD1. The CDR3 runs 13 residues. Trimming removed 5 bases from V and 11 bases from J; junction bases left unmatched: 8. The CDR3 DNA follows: TGTGCCAGCAGTCTACTCCGGACAGGGGGGGCTTTCTTT. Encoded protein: CASSLLRTGGAFF.

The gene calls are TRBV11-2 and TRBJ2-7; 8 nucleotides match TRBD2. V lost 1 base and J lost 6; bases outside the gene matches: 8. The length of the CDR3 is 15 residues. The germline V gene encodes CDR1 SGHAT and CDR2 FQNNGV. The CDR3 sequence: CASSLVLREVLEQYF. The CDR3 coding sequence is TGTGCCAGCAGCTTAGTCCTGCGGGAGGTGCTCGAGCAGTACTTC.

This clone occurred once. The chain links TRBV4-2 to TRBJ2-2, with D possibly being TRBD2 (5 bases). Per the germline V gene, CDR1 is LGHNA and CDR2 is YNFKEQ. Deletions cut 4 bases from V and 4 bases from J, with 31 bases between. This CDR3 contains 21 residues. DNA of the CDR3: TGTGCCAGCAGCCTTTACACAAACTCCCGAAAACTCCCGGGGATCACCGGGGAGCTGTTTTTT. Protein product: CASSLYTNSRKLPGITGELFF.

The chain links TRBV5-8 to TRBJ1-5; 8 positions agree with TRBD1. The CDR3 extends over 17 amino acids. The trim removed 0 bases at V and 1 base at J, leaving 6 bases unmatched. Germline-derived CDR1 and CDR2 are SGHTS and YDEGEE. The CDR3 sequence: CASSLGRGQWSNQPQHF. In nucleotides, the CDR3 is TGTGCCAGCAGCTTGGGCAGGGGGCAATGGAGCAATCAGCCCCAGCATTTT.

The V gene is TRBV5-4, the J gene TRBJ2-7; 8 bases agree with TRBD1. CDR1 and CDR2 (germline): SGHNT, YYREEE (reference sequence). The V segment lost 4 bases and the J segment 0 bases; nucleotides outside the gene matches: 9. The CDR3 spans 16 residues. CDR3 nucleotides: TGTGCCAGCAGCCCAGAAACAGGGGGGAGCTCCTACGAGCAGTACTTC. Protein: CASSPETGGSSYEQYF.